Each of the 14 T cell receptor beta chains below was sequenced from the same sample in a study of blood T cell repertoires in COVID-19. TCRdb's copy holds only in-frame clones and misses some; the assay was immunoSEQ multiplex PCR. The sample includes approximately 250,000 clones, 80% to 90% of them seen just once. Specimen: PBMCs or T cells enriched from blood (not recorded which). Receptors were obtained from a woman between 25 and 40 years old who had recovered from COVID-19.

The chain joins TRBV5-4 to TRBJ2-1; 11 bases fit TRBD2. Germline CDR1 reads SGHNT; CDR2 reads YYREEE (reference sequence). Unmatched junction bases numbered 10, after V lost 3 bases and J lost 8 bases. The CDR3 loop spans 16 amino acids. CDR3 nucleotide sequence: TGTGCCAGCAGCTCGGCGGGACTAGCGGTCGTCGATGAGCAGTTCTTC. The encoded protein is CASSSAGLAVVDEQFF.

This chain joins TRBV12-3 or TRBV12-4 and TRBJ2-2; 7 positions agree with TRBD1. The V gene end was trimmed by 6 bases and the J gene end by 8 bases; junction bases not matched to a gene: 6. The CDR3 has 13 residues. The CDR3 DNA sequence: TGTGCCAGCAGCCAACAGGGGTGGGGGGAGCTGTTTTTT. Amino acids: CASSQQGWGELFF.

This chain's CDR3 is CASSVDPSPIPSGGYTF. The CDR3 bases are TGTGCCAGCAGCGTAGACCCCTCCCCGATACCTTCCGGTGGCTACACCTTC. The genes are TRBV9 and TRBJ1-2, with D hard to call. CDR1 is SGDLS and CDR2 is YYNGEE in the germline V gene. V was cut by 0 bases and J by 7 bases, with 22 bases left in between. This CDR3 has 17 amino acids. Full variable domain (outside the CDR3, taken from reference TRBV9 and TRBJ1-2): DSGVTQTPKHLITATGQRVTLRCSPRSGDLSVYWYQQSLDQGLQFLIQYYNGEERAKGNILERFSAQQFPDLHSELNLSSLELGDSALYFCASSVDPSPIPSGGYTFGSGTRLTVV.

V is TRBV19 and J is TRBJ2-5; the match to TRBD1 covers 10 bases. V trimming: 0 bases; J trimming: 1 base; junction bases outside the gene matches: 8. The germline V gene has CDR1 LNHDA and CDR2 SQIVND (reference sequence). CDR3 length: 18 amino acids. The CDR3 reads CASSIDPPGQGFQETQYF. CDR3 coding DNA: TGTGCCAGTAGTATAGACCCTCCGGGACAGGGGTTCCAAGAGACCCAGTACTTC.

To note about this clone: At one end, the junction sequence differs from germline, possibly due to a read error. The V call is TRBV7-7, the J call TRBJ2-3; D might be TRBD1 (5 bases). CDR1 and CDR2 from the germline V gene are SSHAT and FNYEAQ (reference sequence). This CDR3 comprises 13 residues. The CDR3 DNA follows: TGTGCTAGCAGCCCTTCAGGGTCGGATACGCAGTATTTT. This encodes CASSPSGSDTQYF.

The genes are TRBV29-1 and TRBJ2-1; 12 bases are shared with TRBD2. V lost 5 bases to trimming and J lost 5 bases; unmatched junction nucleotides: 1. CDR1 and CDR2 from the germline V gene are SQVTM and ANQGSEA. CDR3 length: 13 amino acids. CDR3 sequence reads: CSVRTSGNNEQFF. The CDR3 DNA reads TGCAGCGTTAGGACTAGCGGGAACAATGAGCAGTTCTTC.

The V and J genes are TRBV29-1 and TRBJ1-2; 8 bases agree with TRBD1. Germline V CDR1 and CDR2: SQVTM, ANQGSEA. Trimming cost V 1 base and J 5 bases; bases outside gene matches: 3. This CDR3 is 13 amino acids long. In DNA, the CDR3 is TGCAGCGTTGAAGCCGGGACAGGTTATGGCTACACCTTC. Amino acids: CSVEAGTGYGYTF. Full variable domain (rest looked up from reference TRBV29-1 and TRBJ1-2): SAVISQKPSRDICQRGTSLTIQCQVDSQVTMMFWYRQQPGQSLTLIATANQGSEATYESGFVIDKFPISRPNLTFSTLTVSNMSPEDSSIYLCSVEAGTGYGYTFGSGTRLTVV.

The gene calls are TRBV7-2 and TRBJ1-5; possibly TRBD1 for D (6 bases). Per germline, CDR1 SGHTA and CDR2 FQGNSA. The CDR3 totals 13 residues. Between the trimmed V and J ends, which lost 5 bases and 7 bases, there was a span of 12 bases. CDR3 protein: CASSGDRSQPQHF. The CDR3 DNA reads TGTGCCAGCAGCGGCGACAGGTCGCAGCCCCAGCATTTT.

The chain has TRBV19 and TRBJ1-4, with D perhaps TRBD1 (5 bases). The CDR3 extends over 13 amino acids. V lost 6 bases, J lost 4 bases, and 9 bases lay in between. CDR1 and CDR2 (germline): LNHDA, SQIVND (reference sequence). The CDR3 bases are TGTGCCAGTAGACGGGGGATTAATGAAAAACTGTTTTTT. Its protein product is CASRRGINEKLFF.

The V call is TRBV28, the J call TRBJ2-1, with D maybe TRBD1 (6 bases). The CDR3 totals 17 residues. The V gene lost 3 bases and the J gene lost 2 bases, with 17 bases spanning the gap. The germline CDR1 and CDR2 sequences are MDHEN and SYDVKM. CDR3 nucleotides: TGTGCCAGCAGTTTTGGGTGGGGCAGGGGTGCCTACAATGAGCAGTTCTTC. Protein sequence: CASSFGWGRGAYNEQFF.

The chain joins TRBV7-2 to TRBJ2-7; possible D gene TRBD2, 5 bases. Germline V CDR1 and CDR2: SGHTA, FQGNSA. Trimming cost V 4 bases and J 4 bases, with 17 bases left between them. The CDR3 is made up of 15 amino acids. DNA of the CDR3: TGTGCCAGCAGCTCACCGGGATCCCGGGCTTACGAGCAGTACTTC. Protein product: CASSSPGSRAYEQYF.

This sequence joins TRBV24-1 and TRBJ1-1; D possibly corresponds to TRBD1 (5 bases). This CDR3 is 15 amino acids long. In germline, CDR1 is KGHDR, CDR2 SFDVKD. Trimming shortened V by 2 bases and J by 5 bases, and 14 bases separated the two germline ends. The CDR3 sequence is CATSDSGDLETEAFF. The CDR3 DNA is TGTGCCACCAGTGATTCGGGGGACTTAGAAACTGAAGCTTTCTTT.

V usage is TRBV7-2 and J usage is TRBJ2-2, with 15 positions matching TRBD2. Looked up from germline, CDR1 is SGHTA and CDR2 is FQGNSA. The CDR3 contains 18 residues. The V segment lost 5 bases and the J segment 1 base; nucleotides outside the gene matches: 5. The CDR3: CASSLGTSGRRNTGELFF. The CDR3 nucleotides are TGTGCCAGCAGCCTGGGGACTAGCGGGAGGAGGAACACCGGGGAGCTGTTTTTT.

This clone was seen a few times. The J gene is TRBJ2-4, the V gene TRBV2; TRBD2 is a possible D gene (6 bases). The CDR3 contains 13 residues. V lost 7 bases, J lost 1 base, and 8 bases lay in between. Germline CDR1 SNHLY, CDR2 FYNNEI. CDR3: CASNRGAKNIQYF. The CDR3 DNA is TGTGCCAGCAATCGGGGGGCCAAAAACATTCAGTACTTC.